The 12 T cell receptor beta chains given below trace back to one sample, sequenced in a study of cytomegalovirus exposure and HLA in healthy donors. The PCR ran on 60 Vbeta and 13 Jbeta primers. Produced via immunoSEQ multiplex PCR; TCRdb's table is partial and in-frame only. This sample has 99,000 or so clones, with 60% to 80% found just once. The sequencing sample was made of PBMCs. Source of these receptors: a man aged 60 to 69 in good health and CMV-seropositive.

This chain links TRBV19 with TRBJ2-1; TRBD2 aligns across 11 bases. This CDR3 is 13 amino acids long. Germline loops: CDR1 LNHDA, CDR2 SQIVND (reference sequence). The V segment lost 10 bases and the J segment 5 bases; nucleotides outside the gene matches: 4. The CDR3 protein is CAIGTSGNNEQFF. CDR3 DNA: TGTGCCATAGGGACTAGCGGAAACAATGAGCAGTTCTTC.

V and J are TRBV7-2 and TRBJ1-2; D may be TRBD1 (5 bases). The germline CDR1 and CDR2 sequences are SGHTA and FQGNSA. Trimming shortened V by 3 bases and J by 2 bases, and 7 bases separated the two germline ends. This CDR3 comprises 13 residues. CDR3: CASSLGGNYGYTF. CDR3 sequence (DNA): TGTGCCAGCAGCTTGGGGGGGAACTATGGCTACACCTTC.

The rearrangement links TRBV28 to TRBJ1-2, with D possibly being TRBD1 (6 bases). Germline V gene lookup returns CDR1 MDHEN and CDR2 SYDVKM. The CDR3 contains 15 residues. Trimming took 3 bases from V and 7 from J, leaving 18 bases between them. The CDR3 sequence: CASSFRGGASGGYTF. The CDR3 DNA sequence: TGTGCCAGCAGTTTCCGGGGGGGGGCCTCGGGTGGCTACACCTTC.

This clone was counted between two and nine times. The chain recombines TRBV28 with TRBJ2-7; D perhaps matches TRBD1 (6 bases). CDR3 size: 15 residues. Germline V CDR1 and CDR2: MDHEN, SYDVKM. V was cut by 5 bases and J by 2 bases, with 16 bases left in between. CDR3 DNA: TGTGCCAGCAGTCCCCCCGGGACACCGACCTACGAGCAGTACTTC. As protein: CASSPPGTPTYEQYF.

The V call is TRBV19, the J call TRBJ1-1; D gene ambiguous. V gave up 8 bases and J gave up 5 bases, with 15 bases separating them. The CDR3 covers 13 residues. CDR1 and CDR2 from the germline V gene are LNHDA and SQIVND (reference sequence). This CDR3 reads CASSGRERTEAFF. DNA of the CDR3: TGTGCCAGTTCCGGGAGGGAACGGACTGAAGCTTTCTTT.

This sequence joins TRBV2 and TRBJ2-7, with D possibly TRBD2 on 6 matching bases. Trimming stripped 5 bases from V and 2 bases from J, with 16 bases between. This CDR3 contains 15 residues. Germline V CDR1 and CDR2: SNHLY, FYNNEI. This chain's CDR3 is CASSPRDSQPYEQYF. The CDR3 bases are TGTGCCAGCAGTCCTAGGGACTCACAACCCTACGAGCAGTACTTC.

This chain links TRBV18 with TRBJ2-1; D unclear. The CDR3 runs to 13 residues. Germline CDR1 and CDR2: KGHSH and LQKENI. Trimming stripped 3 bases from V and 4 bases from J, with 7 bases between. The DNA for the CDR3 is TGTGCCAGCTCACCCCCCACATACAATGAGCAGTTCTTC. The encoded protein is CASSPPTYNEQFF.

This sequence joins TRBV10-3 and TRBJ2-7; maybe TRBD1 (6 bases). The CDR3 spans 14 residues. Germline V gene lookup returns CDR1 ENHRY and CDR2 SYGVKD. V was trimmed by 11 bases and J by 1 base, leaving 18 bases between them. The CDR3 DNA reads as TGTGCCGCCACAGGGTCCGGGGTATCCTACGAGCAGTACTTC. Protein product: CAATGSGVSYEQYF.

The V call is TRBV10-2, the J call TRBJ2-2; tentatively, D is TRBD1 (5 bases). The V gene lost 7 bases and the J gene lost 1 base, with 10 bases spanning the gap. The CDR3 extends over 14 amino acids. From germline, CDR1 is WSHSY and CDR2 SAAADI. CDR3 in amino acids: CASTPQGNTGELFF. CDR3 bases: TGCGCCAGCACCCCTCAGGGGAACACCGGGGAGCTGTTTTTT.

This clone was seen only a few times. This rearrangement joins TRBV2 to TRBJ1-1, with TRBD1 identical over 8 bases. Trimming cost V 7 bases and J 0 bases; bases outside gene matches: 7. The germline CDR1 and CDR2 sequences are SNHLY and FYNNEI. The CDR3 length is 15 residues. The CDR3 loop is CASKWQGAMNTEAFF. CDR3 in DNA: TGTGCCAGCAAATGGCAGGGGGCAATGAACACTGAAGCTTTCTTT.

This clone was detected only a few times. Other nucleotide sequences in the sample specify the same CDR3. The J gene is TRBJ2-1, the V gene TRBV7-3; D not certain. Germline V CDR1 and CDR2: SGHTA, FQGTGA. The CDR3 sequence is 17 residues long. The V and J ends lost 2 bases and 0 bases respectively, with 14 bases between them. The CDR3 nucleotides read TGTGCCAGCAGCTTATTCGGCATCCCTAGCTCCTACAATGAGCAGTTCTTC. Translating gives CASSLFGIPSSYNEQFF.

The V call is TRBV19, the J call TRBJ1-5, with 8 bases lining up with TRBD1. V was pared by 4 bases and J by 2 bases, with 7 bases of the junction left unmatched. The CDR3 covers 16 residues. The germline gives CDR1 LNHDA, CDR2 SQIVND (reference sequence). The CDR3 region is CASSTPDRAGNQPQHF. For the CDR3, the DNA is TGTGCCAGTAGTACCCCGGACAGGGCTGGCAATCAGCCCCAGCATTTT.